The 23 T cell receptor beta chains below come from one sample, sequenced in a study of radiation and T cells in renal cell carcinoma. Time point meaning: blood 2 weeks post-SBRT. Treatment denoted: 15 Gy SBRT to primary tumor, nephrectomy 4 weeks later. The table came from immunoSEQ multiplex PCR; TCRdb's copy has only in-frame clones and leaves some out. The profile shows 160,000 or so clones, over 80% of them singletons. The source material was blood, sampled from a patient whose treatment included radiotherapy and nephrectomy. These receptors came from a woman between 50 and 59 years old with renal cell carcinoma.

CDR3 bases: TGCGCCAGCAGCCAAGACAATAGAGGGGGAGGGGGCTACACCTTC. Amino acids: CASSQDNRGGGGYTF. The J gene is TRBJ1-2, the V gene TRBV4-1, with D possibly being TRBD1 (6 bases). Germline V CDR1 and CDR2: MGHRA, YSYEKL. The ends were cut back, 0 bases at V and 8 bases at J, with 16 bases in the middle. The CDR3 runs to 15 residues.

This chain joins TRBV2 and TRBJ2-5; 15 bases are a match to TRBD2. CDR1 and CDR2 from the germline V gene are SNHLY and FYNNEI. V was clipped by 4 bases and J by 5 bases; unmatched bases: 5. The CDR3 loop spans 16 amino acids. This chain's CDR3 is CASSVGLAGGEETQYF. CDR3 DNA sequence: TGTGCCAGCAGTGTGGGACTAGCGGGGGGAGAGGAGACCCAGTACTTC. Using reference TRBV2 and TRBJ2-5 for the parts outside the CDR3, the full variable domain is EPEVTQTPSHQVTQMGQEVILRCVPISNHLYFYWYRQILGQKVEFLVSFYNNEISEKSEIFDDQFSVERPDGSNFTLKIRSTKLEDSAMYFCASSVGLAGGEETQYFGPGTRLLVL.

The chain is built from TRBV18 and TRBJ1-2; D unclear. Between the trimmed V and J ends, which lost 5 bases and 0 bases, there was a span of 16 bases. Germline CDR1 KGHSH, CDR2 LQKENI. This CDR3 spans 16 amino acids. CDR3: CASSTIDGRANYGYTF. The CDR3, as DNA: TGTGCCAGCTCAACAATAGACGGCCGTGCTAACTATGGCTACACCTTC.

The chain recombines TRBV10-3 with TRBJ2-6; D is uncertain. Germline values: CDR1 ENHRY, CDR2 SYGVKD. CDR3 length: 16 residues. V was shortened by 4 bases and J by 4 bases, with 14 bases between the two germline ends. The CDR3 spells CAISGGLFNGANVLTF. CDR3 nucleotides: TGTGCCATCAGTGGTGGGCTTTTTAACGGGGCCAACGTCCTGACTTTC.

V and J are TRBV7-2 and TRBJ2-2; D remains unclear. V lost 1 base and J lost 4, with 7 bases in between. There are 14 residues in the CDR3. In germline, CDR1 is SGHTA, CDR2 FQGNSA. The CDR3 spells CASSLVRSTGELFF. CDR3 coding DNA: TGTGCCAGCAGCTTAGTAAGGAGCACCGGGGAGCTGTTTTTT.

The J gene is TRBJ1-1, the V gene TRBV5-6, with D uncertain. This CDR3 comprises 13 residues. The germline gives CDR1 SGHDT, CDR2 YYEEEE. Trimming took 2 bases from V and 1 from J, leaving 6 bases between them. Written as DNA, the CDR3 is TGTGCCAGCAGCTTCTCAGGGAACACTGAAGCTTTCTTT. Amino acid sequence: CASSFSGNTEAFF.

This clone was observed once. The V and J genes are TRBV5-8 and TRBJ2-7; possibly TRBD1 for D (5 bases). The ends were cut back, 4 bases at V and 5 bases at J, with 25 bases in the middle. CDR1 is SGHTS and CDR2 is YDEGEE in the germline V gene. This CDR3 spans 17 amino acids. CDR3 in amino acids: CASSLWVGLQGSHEQYF. For the CDR3, the DNA is TGTGCCAGCAGCCTGTGGGTGGGTCTCCAGGGTTCCCACGAGCAGTACTTC.

Only a few counts were recorded for this clone. V gene TRBV9 combines with J gene TRBJ1-1; D unclear. The CDR3 totals 14 residues. The germline V gene has CDR1 SGDLS and CDR2 YYNGEE. With 4 bases removed from V and 0 bases from J, the gap between germline ends came to 10 bases. CDR3 nucleotide sequence: TGTGCCAGCAGCCCGACGGTGATGAACACTGAAGCTTTCTTT. It yields the protein CASSPTVMNTEAFF. Variable domain in full (rest from reference TRBV9 and TRBJ1-1): DSGVTQTPKHLITATGQRVTLRCSPRSGDLSVYWYQQSLDQGLQFLIQYYNGEERAKGNILERFSAQQFPDLHSELNLSSLELGDSALYFCASSPTVMNTEAFFGQGTRLTVV.

This clone was counted between two and nine times. J is TRBJ1-5 and V is TRBV2; D is uncertain. CDR1 and CDR2 (germline): SNHLY, FYNNEI. The CDR3 contains 16 residues. Deletions cut 1 base from V and 0 bases from J, with 10 bases between. CDR3 nucleotides: TGTGCCAGCAGTGAAGATCGAGCAAATAGCAATCAGCCCCAGCATTTT. Translated: CASSEDRANSNQPQHF.

V usage is TRBV20-1 and J usage is TRBJ2-3; no firm D call. The CDR3 is made up of 11 amino acids. Germline lookup yields CDR1 DFQATT and CDR2 SNEGSKA (reference sequence). Trimming removed 6 bases from V and 6 bases from J, with 10 bases in between. CDR3 sequence: CSAASRDTQYF. CDR3 nucleotides: TGCAGTGCCGCGAGCCGGGATACGCAGTATTTT.

The rearrangement joins TRBV9 to TRBJ2-5; the D gene is possibly TRBD2 (6 bases). The germline V gene encodes CDR1 SGDLS and CDR2 YYNGEE. Trimming pared 3 bases from V and 0 bases from J, leaving 12 bases between. The CDR3 has 15 amino acids. The CDR3 region is CASSGGGTDQETQYF. The CDR3 nucleotides read TGTGCCAGCAGCGGGGGCGGGACTGACCAAGAGACCCAGTACTTC.

The chain's CDR3 is CASSHREPGANVLTF. In nucleotides, the CDR3 is TGTGCCAGCAGCCACAGGGAGCCCGGGGCCAACGTCCTGACTTTC. J is TRBJ2-6 and V is TRBV2; a possible D gene is TRBD1 (6 bases). Looked up from germline, CDR1 is SNHLY and CDR2 is FYNNEI. Deletions cut 6 bases from V and 4 bases from J, with 13 bases between. The CDR3 sequence is 15 residues long.

On this clone itself: Mismatch with germline at one junction end may stem from a read error. The chain couples TRBV2 to TRBJ1-4, with D possibly being TRBD1 (5 bases). CDR3 length: 17 residues. In germline, CDR1 is SNHLY, CDR2 FYNNEI. The CDR3 nucleotides are TGTGCCAGCAGGGAAGCCTTCCACCGGGACCTTAATGAAAAACTGTTTTTT. The encoded protein is CASREAFHRDLNEKLFF.

This clone was recorded a few times. Other DNA sequences from this sample encode an identical CDR3 as well. The chain has TRBV19 and TRBJ1-2; tentative D call: TRBD1 (6 bases). Trimming pared 4 bases from V and 2 bases from J, leaving 8 bases between. This CDR3 is built from 13 residues. The germline CDR1 and CDR2 sequences are LNHDA and SQIVND (reference sequence). The CDR3 region has the DNA TGTGCCAGTAGTAATACAGGGAACTATGGCTACACCTTC. This sequence encodes CASSNTGNYGYTF.

The chain links TRBV6-6 to TRBJ1-5; D is possibly TRBD1 (5 bases). The CDR3 has 12 residues. Germline-derived CDR1 and CDR2 are MNHNY and SVGAGI (reference sequence). V shed 4 bases and J shed 6 bases, with 7 bases lying between them. CDR3 in amino acids: CASSFQGQPQHF. In DNA form, the CDR3 reads TGTGCCAGCAGTTTTCAGGGTCAGCCCCAGCATTTT.

The V gene is TRBV5-1, the J gene TRBJ2-3; TRBD2 agrees at 11 bases. The CDR3 has 16 residues. The trim removed 6 bases at V and 0 bases at J, leaving 6 bases unmatched. Germline V lookup: CDR1 SGHRS, CDR2 YFSETQ. The CDR3 here is CASNLAGGPSTDTQYF. The CDR3 DNA reads TGCGCCAGCAATCTAGCGGGGGGACCTAGCACAGATACGCAGTATTTT. The full variable domain, with the rest looked up from reference TRBV5-1 and TRBJ2-3, is KAGVTQTPRYLIKTRGQQVTLSCSPISGHRSVSWYQQTPGQGLQFLFEYFSETQRNKGNFPGRFSGRQFSNSRSEMNVSTLELGDSALYLCASNLAGGPSTDTQYFGPGTRLTVL.

The chain employs TRBV18 and TRBJ1-2; D gene uncertain. With 2 bases removed from V and 3 bases from J, the gap between germline ends came to 1 base. This CDR3 region has 11 residues. The germline V gene has CDR1 KGHSH and CDR2 LQKENI. The CDR3 DNA is TGTGCCAGCTCACCAGACTATGGCTACACCTTC. Encoded protein: CASSPDYGYTF.

On this clone: Compared with germline, one end of the junction differs, possibly owing to a read error. The V call is TRBV7-7, the J call TRBJ2-5; the D is unclear. The length of the CDR3 is 13 residues. Per the germline V gene, CDR1 is SSHAT and CDR2 is FNYEAQ (reference sequence). The CDR3 DNA reads TGTGCTAGCAGCTCGAGCATGATGGAGACCCAGTACTTC. Its protein is CASSSSMMETQYF. Drawing the rest from reference TRBV7-7 and TRBJ2-5, the complete variable domain is GAGVSQSPRYKVTKRGQDVTLRCDPISSHATLYWYQQALGQGPEFLTYFNYEAQPDKSGLPSDRFSAERPEGSISTLTIQRTEQRDSAMYRCASSSSMMETQYFGPGTRLLVL.

The V call is TRBV28, the J call TRBJ1-1; possible D gene TRBD1, 5 bases. The CDR3 has 14 residues. CDR1 and CDR2 from the germline V gene are MDHEN and SYDVKM. V lost 7 bases to trimming and J lost 1 base, with 13 bases between them. The CDR3 here is CASIPAGRNTEAFF. For the CDR3, the DNA is TGTGCCAGCATCCCCGCAGGGCGGAACACTGAAGCTTTCTTT.

The V and J genes are TRBV7-9 and TRBJ1-4; 8 positions match TRBD1. V gave up 2 bases and J gave up 8 bases; unmatched junction bases: 4. Per the germline V gene, CDR1 is SEHNR and CDR2 is FQNEAQ (reference sequence). The CDR3 length is 14 residues. CDR3 amino acids: CASSLSGGGEKLFF. CDR3 bases: TGTGCCAGCAGCTTATCAGGGGGCGGCGAAAAACTGTTTTTT.

The chain is built from TRBV19 and TRBJ1-4, with a weak D call TRBD1 (5 bases). The CDR3 has 16 residues. Germline-derived CDR1 and CDR2 are LNHDA and SQIVND (reference sequence). The V end lost 6 bases, the J end lost 8 bases, and 22 bases lay between the germline ends. The CDR3 sequence: CASRPGSQGGREKLFF. The CDR3 DNA sequence: TGTGCCAGTAGACCAGGGAGCCAGGGAGGTCGCGAAAAACTGTTTTTT.

The chain couples TRBV5-6 to TRBJ2-1; a weak D match, TRBD2 (6 bases). This CDR3 region has 15 residues. The ends were cut back, 1 base at V and 4 bases at J, with 12 bases in the middle. Germline values: CDR1 SGHDT, CDR2 YYEEEE. The CDR3 sequence: CASSLLLAVYNEQFF. The CDR3 DNA reads as TGTGCCAGCAGCTTGCTCTTAGCGGTGTACAATGAGCAGTTCTTC.

The V and J genes are TRBV7-2 and TRBJ2-7; possible D gene TRBD1, 6 bases. The ends were cut back, 5 bases at V and 6 bases at J, with 17 bases in the middle. Germline V gene sequence: CDR1 SGHTA, CDR2 FQGNSA. CDR3 length: 14 residues. CDR3 bases: TGTGCCAGCAGCCCCCGTGGACCCAGGGGCGAGCAGTACTTC. It yields the protein CASSPRGPRGEQYF.